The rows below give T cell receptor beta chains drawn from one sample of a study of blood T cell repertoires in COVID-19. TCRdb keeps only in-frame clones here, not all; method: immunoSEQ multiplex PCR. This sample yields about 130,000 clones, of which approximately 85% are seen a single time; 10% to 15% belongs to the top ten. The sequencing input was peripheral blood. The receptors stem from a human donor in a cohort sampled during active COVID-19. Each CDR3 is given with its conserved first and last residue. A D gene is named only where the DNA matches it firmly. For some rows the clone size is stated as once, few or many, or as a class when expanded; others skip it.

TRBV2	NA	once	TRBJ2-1	CASSEGSEATYNEQFF	TGTGCCAGCAGTGAAGGGTCTGAAGCCACCTACAATGAGCAGTTCTTC
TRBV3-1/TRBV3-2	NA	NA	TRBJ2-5	CASSRDLLETQYF	TGTGCCAGCAGCCGAGACCTCTTGGAGACCCAGTACTTC
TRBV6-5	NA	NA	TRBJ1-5	CASTQGSNQPQHF	TGTGCCAGCACACAGGGCAGCAATCAGCCCCAGCATTTT
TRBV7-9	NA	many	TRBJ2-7	CASSSRLSNEQYF	TGTGCCAGCAGCTCGCGCTTGAGCAACGAGCAGTACTTC
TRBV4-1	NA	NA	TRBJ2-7	CASSHERGSRLGEQYF	TGCGCCAGCAGCCATGAGAGAGGCTCCCGCCTGGGTGAGCAGTACTTC
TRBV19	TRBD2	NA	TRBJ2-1	CASSTSSGGVYEQFF	TGTGCCAGTAGTACGTCTAGCGGGGGAGTCTATGAGCAGTTCTTC
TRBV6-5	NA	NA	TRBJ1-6	CASSPSGDNSPLHF	TGTGCCAGCAGTCCTTCCGGAGACAATTCACCCCTCCACTTT
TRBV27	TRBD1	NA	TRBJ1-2	CASSQGTGGNYGYTF	TGTGCCAGCAGTCAAGGGACAGGGGGCAACTATGGCTACACCTTC
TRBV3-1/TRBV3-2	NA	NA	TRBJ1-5	CASSQDLSRNQPQHF	TGTGCCAGCAGCCAAGATCTCTCTCGCAATCAGCCCCAGCATTTT
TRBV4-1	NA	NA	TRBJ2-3	CASSINRAPSTDTQYF	TGCGCCAGCAGCATCAACAGGGCCCCTAGCACAGATACGCAGTATTTT
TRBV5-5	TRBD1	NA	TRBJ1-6	CASSEGQGGSYNSPLHF	TGTGCCAGCAGCGAAGGACAGGGTGGTTCCTATAATTCACCCCTCCACTTT
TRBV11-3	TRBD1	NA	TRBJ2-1	CASSGTGTGVSEQFF	TGTGCCAGCAGCGGGACCGGGACAGGGGTTTCTGAGCAGTTCTTC